This T cell receptor (beta chain) was obtained from a study of identical twins. MiXCR, applied by TCRdb to the 5' RACE reads, yields one record per CDR3 protein. The sample holds about 1.7 million distinct CDR3 sequences; roughly 35% are singletons and the top ten take approximately 0.29%. V was pared by 6 bases and J by 5 bases, with 17 bases between. Germline V gene data show CDR1 as SGHTA and CDR2 as FQGNSA. This CDR3 is built from 15 residues. No donor was unhealthy or non-Caucasian. This receptor was taken from a newborn girl in good health. The V and J genes are TRBV7-2 and TRBJ2-1, with D possibly being TRBD2 (6 bases). The sequencing input was cord blood. The CDR3 loop is CASRSRLGPDNEQFF. The CDR3 DNA reads as TGTGCCAGCAGGAGTAGACTAGGTCCTGACAATGAGCAGTTCTTC.